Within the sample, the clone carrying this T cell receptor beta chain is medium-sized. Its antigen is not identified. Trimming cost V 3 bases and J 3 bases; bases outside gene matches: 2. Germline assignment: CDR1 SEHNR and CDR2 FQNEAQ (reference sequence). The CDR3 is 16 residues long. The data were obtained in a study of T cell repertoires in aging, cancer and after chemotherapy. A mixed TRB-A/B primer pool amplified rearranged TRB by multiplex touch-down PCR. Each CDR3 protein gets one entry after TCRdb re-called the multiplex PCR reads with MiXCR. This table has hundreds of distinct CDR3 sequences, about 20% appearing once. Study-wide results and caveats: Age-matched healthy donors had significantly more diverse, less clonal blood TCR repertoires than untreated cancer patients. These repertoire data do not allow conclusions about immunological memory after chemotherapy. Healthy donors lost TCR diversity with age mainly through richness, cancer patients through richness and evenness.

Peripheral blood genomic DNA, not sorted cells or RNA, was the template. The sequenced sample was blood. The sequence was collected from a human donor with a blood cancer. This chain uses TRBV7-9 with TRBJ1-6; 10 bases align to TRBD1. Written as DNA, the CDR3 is TGTGCCAGCAGCTTGGGACAGGGGTTCTATAATTCACCCCTCCACTTT. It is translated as CASSLGQGFYNSPLHF. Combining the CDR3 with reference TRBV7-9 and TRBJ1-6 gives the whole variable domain DTGVSQNPRHKITKRGQNVTFRCDPISEHNRLYWYRQTLGQGPEFLTYFQNEAQLEKSRLLSDRFSAERPKGSFSTLEIQRTEQGDSAMYLCASSLGQGFYNSPLHFGNGTRLTVT.